This TCR beta chain derives from a study of blood T cell repertoires in COVID-19 (dated by TCRdb to 2020 to 2021). Study-wide context: Collaborator samples came from the United States, Italy and Spain and covered acute and convalescent phases of COVID-19. The material from the prospective study consisted of cDNA or gDNA derived from T cells, B-cell-depleted T cells, or PBMCs. Subjects who had been exposed to COVID-19, were actively infected with it, or had recovered from it provided the deeply sampled blood TCRbeta repertoires that made up the dataset. The repertoires were released in a freely available public database meant as a resource for research on the immune response to SARS-CoV-2. The samples were drawn from the first 160 participants of the ongoing ImmuneRACE study and from over 950 subjects provided by 6 global collaborators. Sample metadata almost always included a de-identified subject ID, COVID-19 status, age in years and sex. Where HLA class I and class II types were available, the types were taken from metadata supplied by the sample provider, not from assay-based typing.

The germline V gene yields KGHSH for CDR1 and LQKENI for CDR2. The CDR3 spans 16 residues, from the cysteine through the phenylalanine. Here the CDR3 DNA is all that survives: 48 bases in frame from base 1. The V and J ends are trimmed by 1 base and 2 bases, leaving 14 bases between them. Participants in the prospective study were enrolled through a virtual design, were aged roughly 18 to 100 years, and lived in roughly 24 United States geographic areas. In the prospective study, cohorts were assigned on the basis of participant-reported clinical history obtained from a screening survey and a study questionnaire. ImmuneRACE Cohort 3 recovered participants were defined by two consecutive negative NP/OP PCR tests, healthcare professional clearance, or symptom resolution. Mobile phlebotomists in the prospective study collected whole blood, serum and a nasopharyngeal or oropharyngeal swab from every participant. Over a roughly 2-month period, participants in the prospective study had the option of providing additional blood draws and questionnaires. Before DNA extraction, blood samples from the prospective study were shipped at room temperature or frozen.

TCRbeta CDR3 regions were amplified from genomic DNA by means of the immunoSEQ Assay, a bias-controlled multiplex PCR. Under the source paper's analysis protocol: Nucleated cell counts per sample were estimated from amplification of reference gene primers within the assay. To quantify the absolute abundance of each unique TCRbeta CDR3 rearrangement, sequence reads were collapsed and filtered. Productive Simpson clonality was computed per sample as the square root of Simpson's diversity index over productive rearrangements. Held by TCRdb, this immuneACCESS table contains in-frame sequences only and omits some clones. Under half of the omission traces to an unresolved V gene where checked; the cause of the rest is unknown. Clone size and the V and J calls come from that table; the DNA yielded D and trimming. The sample records under 300,000 clones, more than 75% of which are singletons. The top ten clonotypes cover 15% to 18% of the sample.

With regard to this clone: It lacks a known antigen. No quality values exist for individual bases; no much larger clone is one base distant.

Study-level results and caveats: Clinical and demographic metadata were provided uncurated, with the amount varying by source and participant.

The sample consisted of PBMCs or T cells enriched from blood (not recorded which). The receptor comes from a young man who had recovered from COVID-19. The chain is made from TRBV18 and TRBJ2-5, and the D gene may be TRBD2, 5 bases matching. The CDR3 protein is CASSPLDPGIQETQYF. The DNA sequence is TGTGCCAGCTCACCACTCGACCCGGGGATACAAGAGACCCAGTACTTC.